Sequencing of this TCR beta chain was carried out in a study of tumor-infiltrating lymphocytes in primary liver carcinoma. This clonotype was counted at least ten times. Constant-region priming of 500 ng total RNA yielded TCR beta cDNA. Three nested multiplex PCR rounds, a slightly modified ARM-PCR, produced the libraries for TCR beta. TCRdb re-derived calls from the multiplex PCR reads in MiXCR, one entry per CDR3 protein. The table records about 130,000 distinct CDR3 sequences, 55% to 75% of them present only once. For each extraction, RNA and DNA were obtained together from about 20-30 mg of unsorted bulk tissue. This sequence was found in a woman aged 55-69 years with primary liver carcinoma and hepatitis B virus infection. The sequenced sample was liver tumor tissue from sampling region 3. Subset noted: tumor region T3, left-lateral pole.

Here the CDR3 DNA reads TGTGCCAGCAGCCAAGAGGCAGCGGGAGGATTTTACAATGAGCAGTTCTTC. Amino acids: CASSQEAAGGFYNEQFF. The V call is TRBV4-2, the J call TRBJ2-1, with 9 nucleotides matching TRBD2. Per the germline V gene, CDR1 is LGHNA and CDR2 is YNFKEQ. V shed 0 bases, J shed 4 bases, and the junction held 7 bases outside the gene matches. The CDR3 length is 17 residues.